This record concerns one TCR beta chain sequence. Its antigen is not known. Trimming took 6 bases from V and 7 from J; bases not matched to a gene: 7. The CDR3 extends over 15 amino acids. The germline CDR1 and CDR2 sequences are SGHVS and FQNEAQ. These data belong to a study of human T cells and chemical hapten exposure. About the study: Patch tests of 0.01% DPC on the upper back were read at 6 days. Alopecia universalis, totalis or areata was present in patients who were mostly female. General observations from the study: DPC sensitization produced no change in TCRs with frequency above 1 in 1000.

TCRdb passed the RACE reads through MiXCR, listing each CDR3 protein once. The sample includes 300,000 to 450,000 distinct CDR3 sequences, less than 6.5% seen only once; the top ten take roughly 2.6%. Noted time point: pre-sensitization, week 0. Treatment: therapeutic diphenylcyclopropenone sensitization with weekly scalp DPC. Blood was drawn before each patch test was applied. The V call is TRBV7-8, the J call TRBJ2-1, with 12 nucleotides matching TRBD2. The sequences come from whole blood, collected in connection with sensitization to the hapten diphenylcyclopropenone (DPC). The TCR originated in a woman between 50 and 59 years old with alopecia areata. Some clones in this sample may be carry-over from other donors' samples. This chain's CDR3 is CASSRLAGVWNEQFF. The CDR3 DNA is TGTGCCAGCAGTCGACTAGCGGGAGTTTGGAATGAGCAGTTCTTC.